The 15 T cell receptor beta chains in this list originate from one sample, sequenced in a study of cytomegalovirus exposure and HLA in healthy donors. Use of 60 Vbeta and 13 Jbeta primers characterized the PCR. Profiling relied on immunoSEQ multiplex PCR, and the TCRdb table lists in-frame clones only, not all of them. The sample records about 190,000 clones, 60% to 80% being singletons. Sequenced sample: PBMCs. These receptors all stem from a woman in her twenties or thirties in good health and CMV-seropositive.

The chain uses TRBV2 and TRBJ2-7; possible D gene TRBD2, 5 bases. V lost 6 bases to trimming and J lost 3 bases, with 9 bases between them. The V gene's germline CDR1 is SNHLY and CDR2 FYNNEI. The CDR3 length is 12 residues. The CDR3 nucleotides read TGTGCCAGCAGAAACCGGGACTACGAGCAGTACTTC. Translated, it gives CASRNRDYEQYF.

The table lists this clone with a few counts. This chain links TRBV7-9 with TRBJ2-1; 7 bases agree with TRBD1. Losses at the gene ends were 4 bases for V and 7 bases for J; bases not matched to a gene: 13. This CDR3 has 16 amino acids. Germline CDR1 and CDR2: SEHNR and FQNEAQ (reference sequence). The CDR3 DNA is TGTGCCAGCAGCTCCCTAGGGGGCCCCGTAGCGAATGAGCAGTTCTTC. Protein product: CASSSLGGPVANEQFF.

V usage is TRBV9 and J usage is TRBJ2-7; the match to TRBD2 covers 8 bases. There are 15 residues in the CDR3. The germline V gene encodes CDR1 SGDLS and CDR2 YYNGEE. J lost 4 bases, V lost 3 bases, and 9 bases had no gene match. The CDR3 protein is CASSAGGGAGYEQYF. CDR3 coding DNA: TGTGCCAGCAGCGCGGGGGGGGGCGCAGGATACGAGCAGTACTTC.

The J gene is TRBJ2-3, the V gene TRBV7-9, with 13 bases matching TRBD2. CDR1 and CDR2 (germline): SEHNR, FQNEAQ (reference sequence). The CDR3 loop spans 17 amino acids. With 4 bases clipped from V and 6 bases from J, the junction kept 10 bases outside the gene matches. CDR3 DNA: TGTGCCAGCAGCTCCGGACTAGCGGGAGAAGAGTGGGATACGCAGTATTTT. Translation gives CASSSGLAGEEWDTQYF.

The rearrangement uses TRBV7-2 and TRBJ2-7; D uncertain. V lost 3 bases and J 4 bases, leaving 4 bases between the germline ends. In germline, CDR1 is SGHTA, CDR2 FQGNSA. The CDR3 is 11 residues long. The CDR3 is CASSLEYEQYF. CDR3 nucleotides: TGTGCCAGCAGCTTGGAGTACGAGCAGTACTTC.

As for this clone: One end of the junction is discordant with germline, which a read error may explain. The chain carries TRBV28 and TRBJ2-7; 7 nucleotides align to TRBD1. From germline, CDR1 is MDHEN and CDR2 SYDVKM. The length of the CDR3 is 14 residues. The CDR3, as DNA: TGTGCCAGCACCCTAACAGGGGCAGGTGGCGAGCAGTGCTTC. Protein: CASTLTGAGGEQCF. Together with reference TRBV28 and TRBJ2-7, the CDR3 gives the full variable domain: DVKVTQSSRYLVKRTGEKVFLECVQDMDHENMFWYRQDPGLGLRLIYFSYDVKMKEKGDIPEGYSVSREKKERFSLILESASTNQTSMYLCASTLTGAGGEQCFGPGTRLTVT.

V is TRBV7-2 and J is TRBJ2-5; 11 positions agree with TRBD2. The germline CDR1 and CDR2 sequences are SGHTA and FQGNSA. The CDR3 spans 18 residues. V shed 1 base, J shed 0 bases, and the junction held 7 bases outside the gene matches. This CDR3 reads CASSLVILAGGYQETQYF. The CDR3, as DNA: TGTGCCAGCAGCTTAGTCATCTTAGCGGGAGGGTACCAAGAGACCCAGTACTTC.

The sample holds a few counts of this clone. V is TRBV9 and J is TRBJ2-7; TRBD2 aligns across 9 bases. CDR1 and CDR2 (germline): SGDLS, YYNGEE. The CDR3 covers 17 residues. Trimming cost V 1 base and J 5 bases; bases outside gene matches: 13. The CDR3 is CASSVCIRREGPHEQYF. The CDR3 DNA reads TGTGCCAGCAGCGTATGTATCCGGCGGGAGGGCCCTCACGAGCAGTACTTC.

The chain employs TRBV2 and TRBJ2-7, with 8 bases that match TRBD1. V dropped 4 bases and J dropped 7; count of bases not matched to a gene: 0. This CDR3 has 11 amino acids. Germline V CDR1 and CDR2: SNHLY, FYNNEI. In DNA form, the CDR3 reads TGTGCCAGCAGTGGGGACAGGGAGCAGTACTTC. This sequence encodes CASSGDREQYF.

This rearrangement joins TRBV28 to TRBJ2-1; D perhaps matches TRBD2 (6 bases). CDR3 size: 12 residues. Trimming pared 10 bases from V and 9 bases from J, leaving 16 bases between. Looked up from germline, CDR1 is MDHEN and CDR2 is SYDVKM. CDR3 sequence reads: CATDLRGAEQFF. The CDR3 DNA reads TGTGCCACCGACTTGCGGGGTGCTGAGCAGTTCTTC.

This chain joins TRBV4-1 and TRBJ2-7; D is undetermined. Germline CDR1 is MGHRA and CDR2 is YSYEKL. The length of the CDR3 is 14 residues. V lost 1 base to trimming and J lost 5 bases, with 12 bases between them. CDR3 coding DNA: TGCGCCAGCAGCCAAGGCGCTGAAATGGACGAGCAGTACTTC. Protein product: CASSQGAEMDEQYF.

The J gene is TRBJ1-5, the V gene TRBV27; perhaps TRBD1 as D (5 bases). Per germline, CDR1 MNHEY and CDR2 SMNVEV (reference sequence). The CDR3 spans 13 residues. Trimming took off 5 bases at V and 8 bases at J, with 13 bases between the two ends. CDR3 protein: CASSPHSGEPQHF. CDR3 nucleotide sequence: TGTGCCAGCAGTCCGCATTCGGGGGAGCCCCAGCATTTT.

This chain's CDR3 is CASSLGLAGRSYNEQFF. CDR3 DNA: TGCGCCAGCAGCTTGGGGCTAGCGGGAAGATCCTACAATGAGCAGTTCTTC. The rearrangement uses TRBV5-1 and TRBJ2-1, with 9 bases matching TRBD2. V shed 0 bases, J shed 1 base, and the junction held 5 bases outside the gene matches. The CDR3 runs to 17 residues. The germline CDR1 and CDR2 sequences are SGHRS and YFSETQ.

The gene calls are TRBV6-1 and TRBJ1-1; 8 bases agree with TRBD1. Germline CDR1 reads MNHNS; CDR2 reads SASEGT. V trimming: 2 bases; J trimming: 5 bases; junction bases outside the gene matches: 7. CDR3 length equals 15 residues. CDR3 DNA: TGTGCCAGCAGTGAACCAGGGGGCGCGAGAACTGAAGCTTTCTTT. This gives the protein CASSEPGGARTEAFF.

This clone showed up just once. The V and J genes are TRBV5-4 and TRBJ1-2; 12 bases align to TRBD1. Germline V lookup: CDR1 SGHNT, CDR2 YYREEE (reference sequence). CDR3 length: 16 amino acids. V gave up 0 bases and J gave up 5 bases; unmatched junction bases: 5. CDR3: CASSLEPGQGAYGYTF. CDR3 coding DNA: TGTGCCAGCAGCTTGGAACCGGGACAGGGGGCTTATGGCTACACCTTC.